A single sample gave rise to the 17 T cell receptor beta chains below, sequenced in a study of blood T cell repertoires in COVID-19. Sequencing was performed with immunoSEQ multiplex PCR; in TCRdb, only in-frame clones are kept and a portion is missing. The sample shows about 72,000 clones, about 81% of them seen only once. Sample: peripheral blood. The receptor source for this set is a human donor in a cohort sampled during active COVID-19.

The J gene is TRBJ2-7, the V gene TRBV6-5, with a weak D call TRBD2 (6 bases). The germline CDR1 and CDR2 sequences are MNHEY and SVGAGI. Trimming took 8 bases from V and 4 from J, leaving 9 bases between them. The CDR3 spans 11 residues. Here the CDR3 DNA reads TGTGCCAGCGGCCGGGGGTACGAGCAGTACTTC. It is translated as CASGRGYEQYF.

The chain links TRBV4-1 to TRBJ2-5, with 9 bases identical to TRBD2. Losses at the gene ends were 0 bases for V and 4 bases for J; bases not matched to a gene: 6. Germline V lookup: CDR1 MGHRA, CDR2 YSYEKL. The CDR3 covers 16 residues. The CDR3 sequence: CASSQESSGGGETQYF. For the CDR3, the DNA is TGCGCCAGCAGCCAAGAGAGTAGCGGGGGTGGAGAGACCCAGTACTTC.

The rearrangement links TRBV7-2 to TRBJ2-1, with 7 bases that match TRBD1. The trim removed 3 bases at V and 3 bases at J, leaving 8 bases unmatched. This CDR3 comprises 16 residues. The V gene's germline CDR1 is SGHTA and CDR2 FQGNSA. For the CDR3, the DNA is TGTGCCAGCAGCTTCCTTGAGGGGGCAAACTACAATGAGCAGTTCTTC. Translated: CASSFLEGANYNEQFF.

This clone was counted once. One end of the junction fails to match germline, which may point to a read error. This CDR3 reads CASSFYARTNSGYTF. The CDR3 nucleotides read TGTGCCAGCAGCTTCTACGCACGAACTAACTCTGGCTACACCTTC. The chain joins TRBV11-2 to TRBJ1-2; D gene uncertain. The CDR3 has 15 residues. Germline values: CDR1 SGHAT, CDR2 FQNNGV.

The chain employs TRBV5-8 and TRBJ2-7; TRBD2 aligns across 7 bases. The length of the CDR3 is 15 residues. Trimming removed 5 bases from V and 2 bases from J; junction bases left unmatched: 10. Germline V gives CDR1 SGHTS, CDR2 YDEGEE. The DNA for the CDR3 is TGTGCCAGCAGAAGCGGGACCGGGTATCCCTACGAGCAGTACTTC. Protein sequence: CASRSGTGYPYEQYF. The full variable domain, its missing parts supplied by reference TRBV5-8 and TRBJ2-7, is EAGVTQSPTHLIKTRGQQATLRCSPISGHTSVYWYQQALGLGLQFLLWYDEGEERNRGNFPPRFSGRQFPNYSSELNVNALELEDSALYLCASRSGTGYPYEQYFGPGTRLTVT.

This chain connects TRBV7-8 to TRBJ1-5, with a weak D call TRBD1 (5 bases). Between the trimmed V and J ends, which lost 5 bases and 5 bases, there was a span of 22 bases. The germline CDR1 and CDR2 sequences are SGHVS and FQNEAQ. This CDR3 has 17 residues. The CDR3 loop reads CASSPTAGLWADQPQHF. The CDR3 DNA sequence: TGTGCCAGCAGCCCTACTGCGGGACTATGGGCTGATCAGCCCCAGCATTTT.

This rearrangement joins TRBV13 to TRBJ1-4, with D perhaps matching TRBD1 (5 bases). Germline V gives CDR1 PRHDT, CDR2 FYEKMQ (reference sequence). V was trimmed by 3 bases and J by 3 bases, leaving 11 bases between them. This CDR3 is 15 amino acids long. CDR3 protein: CASSLTAGANEKLFF. The CDR3 region has the DNA TGTGCCAGCAGCTTGACAGCCGGAGCTAATGAAAAACTGTTTTTT.

The CDR3 DNA is TGTGCCAGCGGATTCGGGTCATGGGACGTCCTGACTTTC. It translates to CASGFGSWDVLTF. The rearrangement joins TRBV12-3 or TRBV12-4 to TRBJ2-6; D not certain. The V end lost 8 bases, the J end lost 11 bases, and 16 bases lay between the germline ends. This CDR3 comprises 13 residues.

The chain carries TRBV19 and TRBJ2-6, with a weak D call TRBD2 (5 bases). The CDR3 extends over 16 amino acids. Germline CDR1 reads LNHDA; CDR2 reads SQIVND (reference sequence). V lost 5 bases, J lost 0 bases, and 11 bases lay in between. CDR3 DNA sequence: TGTGCCAGTAGTCAGTGGAGCGGCTCTGGGGCCAACGTCCTGACTTTC. This sequence encodes CASSQWSGSGANVLTF.

The chain links TRBV6-5 to TRBJ2-7; possibly TRBD1 for D (6 bases). Trimming stripped 5 bases from V and 2 bases from J, with 16 bases between. The germline gives CDR1 MNHEY, CDR2 SVGAGI. This CDR3 contains 15 residues. The CDR3 DNA follows: TGTGCCAGCAGTCCAATCGACAGGTACCCCTACGAGCAGTACTTC. It encodes CASSPIDRYPYEQYF.

The V gene is TRBV7-2, the J gene TRBJ1-5; possible D gene TRBD1, 5 bases. Germline V gene lookup returns CDR1 SGHTA and CDR2 FQGNSA. The V and J ends lost 1 base and 5 bases respectively, with 6 bases between them. CDR3 length equals 13 residues. The CDR3 loop is CASSLGGDQPQHF. The CDR3 DNA reads TGTGCCAGCAGCTTAGGGGGGGATCAGCCCCAGCATTTT.

V is TRBV2 and J is TRBJ1-2; TRBD1 is a possible D gene (6 bases). In germline, CDR1 is SNHLY, CDR2 FYNNEI. The CDR3 covers 13 residues. V lost 6 bases and J lost 2, with 10 bases in between. This chain's CDR3 is CASRDTGNYGYTF. Written as DNA, the CDR3 is TGTGCCAGCAGGGATACAGGGAACTATGGCTACACCTTC.

The V call is TRBV5-1, the J call TRBJ2-3, with 8 bases that match TRBD2. Germline CDR1 reads SGHRS; CDR2 reads YFSETQ. With V trimmed by 6 bases and J by 0 bases, 3 bases remained unmatched. The CDR3 contains 14 residues. The CDR3: CASTRGGSTDTQYF. CDR3 DNA: TGCGCCAGCACCCGGGGGGGAAGCACAGATACGCAGTATTTT.

This chain links TRBV18 with TRBJ1-1; tentatively, D is TRBD1 (6 bases). CDR3 length equals 14 residues. Germline loops: CDR1 KGHSH, CDR2 LQKENI. Trimming removed 6 bases from V and 1 base from J, with 12 bases in between. CDR3 amino acids: CASSPGQPNTEAFF. For the CDR3, the DNA is TGTGCCAGCTCCCCGGGACAACCGAACACTGAAGCTTTCTTT.

The chain couples TRBV6-5 to TRBJ2-7; TRBD2 might be the D (5 bases). The CDR3 runs 14 residues. Per germline, CDR1 MNHEY and CDR2 SVGAGI. The V end was cut by 5 bases, the J end by 0 bases, with 11 bases between. The chain's CDR3 is CASSTTGDSYEQYF. CDR3 DNA sequence: TGTGCCAGCAGTACTACCGGGGACTCCTACGAGCAGTACTTC.

The V call is TRBV12-1, the J call TRBJ2-5; the table's TRBD1 call for D was not verified on the DNA. TRBV12-1 is a listed pseudogene. The CDR3 runs to 17 residues. In DNA form, the CDR3 reads TGTGCCAGCAGCCGAAAGCCAGCAGGGGACCCTTGGAAGACCCAGTACTTC. Translation: CASSRKPAGDPWKTQYF.

The chain uses TRBV6-5 and TRBJ2-1; 12 bases agree with TRBD2. The CDR3 extends over 15 amino acids. CDR1 is MNHEY, CDR2 SVGAGI, per germline. The V gene end was trimmed by 0 bases and the J gene end by 9 bases; junction bases not matched to a gene: 3. In nucleotides, the CDR3 is TGTGCCAGCAGTTACTCACTAGCGGGGGGACGTGAGCAGTTCTTC. It is translated as CASSYSLAGGREQFF.